This TCR beta chain comes out of a study of vaccination effects on CD4 cells after COVID-19 (dated by TCRdb to the early 2020s). General notes on the study: Post-vaccine samples across the study were collected a median of 72 days after the second dose, with a range of 14 to 241. SARS-CoV-2 spike-specific CD4+ TCR repertoires were compared before and after mRNA vaccination in COVID-19 convalescent patients and in infection-naive vaccine recipients. Cultures from other donors in the study were sequenced with the Oncomine TCR Beta short-read assay on an Illumina iSeq 100. The full study included 10 COVID-19 convalescent patients and a few SARS-CoV-2-naive healthy vaccine recipients. The paper as a whole reports these results and caveats: Among healthy vaccine recipients, nearly all vaccine-induced clones were SARS-CoV-2 mono-reactive, and just 1 of 255 was cross-reactive with common cold coronaviruses. Marked clonal contraction was observed in both infection-induced and vaccine-induced clones at late post-vaccination timepoints, consistent with waning T cell responses. Only a small number of convalescent patients were included, and no early post-infection timepoints were available, which limited the study.

Libraries were constructed by the immunoSEQ multiplex PCR assay. DNA from the cultured, isolated CD4+ T cells was subjected to TCR beta CDR3 sequencing. In the authors' own workflow: Non-productive TCR sequences were discarded, and reads were trimmed to the CDR3 region, with only CDR3s of 7 or more amino acids retained. The MANAFEST web app was used to identify antigen-specific clonotypes by comparing expansion in peptide wells with expansion in reference cultures. Positive clones required FDR<0.05 expansion versus reference and all other wells, odds ratio above 5, and frequency above 0.1% in two replicate wells. Clonotypes significantly expanded in SARS-CoV-2 spike wells and in at least one common cold coronavirus spike condition were defined as cross-reactive. CDR3 similarity was assessed by Levenshtein distance using the stringdist R package, and unrooted trees were constructed with ape in R 3.6.1. TCRdb retrieved this table from immuneACCESS and kept in-frame rearrangements only. Not all clones are present; in checked studies, unresolved V genes account for under half, and no reason is known for the remainder. V and J calls and clone size are those listed in that table; D and trimming were worked out from the DNA. This sample lists 25,000 or so clones; over 70% were detected once. Over 7.5% of the sample goes to the ten largest clones.

Notes on this clone: This receptor's antigen is unknown. Per-base qualities were not stored, and no clone one base away is much larger.

In the ViraFEST assay, PBMC were stimulated with viral peptide pools, and antigen-specific CD4+ T cell clonotypes were then identified by expansion using TCR sequencing. After more than nine days of culture, CD4+ T cells were isolated with the EasySep CD4+ T cell isolation kit. Each participant got two doses of an mRNA SARS-CoV-2 vaccine, either BNT162b2 or mRNA-1273. Healthy vaccine recipients had no prior SARS-CoV-2 infection, confirmed by negative nucleocapsid antibodies before and after vaccination. Some 2 million PBMC per well were cultured with around 9.8 ug/ml peptides in IMDM containing 5% human AB serum, about 10 IU/ml IL-2 and gentamicin. On days 3 and 7, half of the culture medium was replaced with fresh IL-2-containing medium. Unless otherwise noted, each peptide stimulation condition was cultured in triplicate wells. PBMC were separated from whole blood using Ficoll-Paque Plus gradient centrifugation and were then either cryopreserved at -140C or used fresh. The overlapping peptide pools covered the spike proteins of SARS-CoV-2 as well as those of the common cold coronaviruses HCoV-NL63, HCoV-OC43 and HCoV-229E. The QIAamp micro DNA kit was used to extract genomic DNA from the cultured CD4+ T cells.

The sequencing used CD4+ T cells from PBMCs cultured with SARS-CoV-2 spike peptides, collected after COVID-19 vaccination. Reading the label with the study, this specimen's cell subset or site is: SARS-CoV-2 spike overlapping peptide pool stimulation. The clonotype comes from a human donor who received a COVID-19 vaccine.

The CDR3 in this case is CATSITRQAQPQHF. The DNA sequence is given as TGTGCCACCAGCATAACAAGGCAGGCCCAGCCCCAGCATTTT. This receptor chain uses TRBV15 and TRBJ1-5; no D segment can be confidently identified. Cut back by 4 bases and 7 bases, the V and J ends lie 14 bases apart. The CDR3 runs 14 residues from the cysteine to the phenylalanine. Of all the DNA, just the CDR3 is kept, 42 bases in frame from base 1. Based on the germline V gene (reference sequence), the CDR1 and CDR2 sequences are LNHNV and YYDKDF.